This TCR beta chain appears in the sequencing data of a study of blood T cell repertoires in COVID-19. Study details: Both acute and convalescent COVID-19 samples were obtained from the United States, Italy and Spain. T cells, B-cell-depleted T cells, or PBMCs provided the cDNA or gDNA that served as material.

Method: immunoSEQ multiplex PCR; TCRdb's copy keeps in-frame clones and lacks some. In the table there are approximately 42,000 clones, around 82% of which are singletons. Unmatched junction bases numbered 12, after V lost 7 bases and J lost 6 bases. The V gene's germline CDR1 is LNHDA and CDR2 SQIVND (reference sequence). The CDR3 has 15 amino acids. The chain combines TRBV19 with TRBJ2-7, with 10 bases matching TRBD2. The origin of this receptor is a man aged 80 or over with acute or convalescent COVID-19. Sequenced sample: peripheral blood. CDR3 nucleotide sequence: TGTGCCAGTACCAACAGCGGGGGGGCAGGTGGCGAGCAGTACTTC. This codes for CASTNSGGAGGEQYF.